This entry describes one T cell receptor (beta chain). Its antigen target is currently unknown. No base quality information exists; no much larger clone differs at one position. The CDR3 contains 15 residues, cysteine and phenylalanine counted. CDR3 DNA is the only sequence kept; it has 45 bases, read in frame from the first base. The germline V gene yields SNHLY for CDR1 and FYNNEI for CDR2. The germline ends are 19 bases apart after V is trimmed by 5 bases and J by 8 bases. Each collaborating institution followed its own protocols to collect whole blood in K2EDTA tubes. For TCRbeta analysis, collaborators shipped samples as frozen whole blood, isolated PBMCs, or DNA extracted from either of those sample types. This record belongs to a study of blood T cell repertoires in COVID-19 (dated by TCRdb to about 2020). For context, the study as a whole: Collaborator samples came from the United States, Italy and Spain and covered acute and convalescent phases of COVID-19. The prospective study material was composed of cDNA or gDNA derived from T cells, B-cell-depleted T cells, or PBMCs. The dataset comprised deeply sampled blood TCRbeta repertoires from subjects exposed to, actively infected with, or recovered from COVID-19. The repertoires were made available in a free public database intended to serve as a resource for research on the immune response to SARS-CoV-2. Samples were obtained from the ongoing ImmuneRACE study (first 160 participants) and from some 1,300 subjects provided by 6 global collaborators. Sample metadata almost always included a de-identified subject ID, COVID-19 status, age in years and sex. Where available, HLA class I and class II types were obtained from metadata supplied by the sample provider rather than from assay-based typing. Overall study outcomes, separate from this receptor: Clinical and demographic metadata were provided uncurated, with the amount varying by source and participant.

TCRbeta CDR3 regions were amplified from genomic DNA using the immunoSEQ Assay, a bias-controlled multiplex PCR. Per the original workflow: The number of nucleated cells in each sample was estimated by amplification of reference gene primers within the assay. To quantify the absolute abundance of each unique TCRbeta CDR3 rearrangement, sequence reads were collapsed and filtered. For each sample, productive Simpson clonality was calculated as the square root of Simpson's diversity index across productive rearrangements. This is the immuneACCESS table as TCRdb keeps it, with only in-frame sequences that have V and J called. A part of the clones is gone; compared with another copy, unresolved V genes explain less than half, and the rest is unexplained. The DNA gave D and trimming, while V, J and clone size come from that table. This sample comprises around 300,000 clones, roughly 85% of them detected only once. Together, the top ten hold approximately 11% of the sample.

The sample consisted of peripheral blood. The chain is made from TRBV2 and TRBJ2-1; the D gene cannot be named for sure. The receptor comes from a woman aged 70-85 years with acute or convalescent COVID-19. The CDR3 protein is CASSYAKKASHEQFF. The sequenced DNA is TGTGCCAGCAGTTACGCGAAAAAAGCATCGCATGAGCAGTTCTTC.